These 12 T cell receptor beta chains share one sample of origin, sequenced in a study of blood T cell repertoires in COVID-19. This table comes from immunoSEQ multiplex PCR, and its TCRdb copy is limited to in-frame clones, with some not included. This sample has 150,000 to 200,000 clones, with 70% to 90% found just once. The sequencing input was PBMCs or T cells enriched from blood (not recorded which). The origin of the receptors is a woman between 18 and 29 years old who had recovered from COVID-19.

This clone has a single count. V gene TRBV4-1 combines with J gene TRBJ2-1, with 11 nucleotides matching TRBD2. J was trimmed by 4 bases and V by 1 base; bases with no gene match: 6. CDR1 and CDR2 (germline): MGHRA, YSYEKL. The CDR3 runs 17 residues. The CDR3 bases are TGCGCCAGCAGCCAAGCCTCGACTAGCGGGACGTACAATGAGCAGTTCTTC. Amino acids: CASSQASTSGTYNEQFF.

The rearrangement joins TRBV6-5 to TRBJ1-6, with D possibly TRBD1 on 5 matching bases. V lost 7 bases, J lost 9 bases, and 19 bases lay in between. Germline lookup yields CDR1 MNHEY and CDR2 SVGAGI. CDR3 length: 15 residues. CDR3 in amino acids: CASTPGGGESSPLHF. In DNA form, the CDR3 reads TGTGCCAGCACCCCGGGGGGTGGGGAGAGTTCACCCCTCCACTTT.

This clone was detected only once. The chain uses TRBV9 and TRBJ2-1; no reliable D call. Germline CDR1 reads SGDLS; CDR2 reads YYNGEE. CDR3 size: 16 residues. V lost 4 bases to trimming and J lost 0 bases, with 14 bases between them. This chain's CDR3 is CASSPRLASSYNEQFF. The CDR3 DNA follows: TGTGCCAGCAGCCCGAGATTAGCCAGCTCCTACAATGAGCAGTTCTTC.

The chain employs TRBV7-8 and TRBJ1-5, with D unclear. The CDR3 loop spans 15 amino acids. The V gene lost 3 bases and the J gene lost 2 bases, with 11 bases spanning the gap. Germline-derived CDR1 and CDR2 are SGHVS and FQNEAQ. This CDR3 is CASSLRGYGNQPQHF. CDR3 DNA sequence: TGTGCCAGCAGCTTGCGGGGATATGGCAATCAGCCCCAGCATTTT.

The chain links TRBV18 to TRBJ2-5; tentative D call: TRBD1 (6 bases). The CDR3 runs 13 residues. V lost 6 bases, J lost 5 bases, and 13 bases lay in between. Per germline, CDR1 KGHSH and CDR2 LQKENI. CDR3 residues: CASSRTGIETQYF. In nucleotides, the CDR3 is TGTGCCAGCTCGCGAACAGGGATCGAGACCCAGTACTTC.

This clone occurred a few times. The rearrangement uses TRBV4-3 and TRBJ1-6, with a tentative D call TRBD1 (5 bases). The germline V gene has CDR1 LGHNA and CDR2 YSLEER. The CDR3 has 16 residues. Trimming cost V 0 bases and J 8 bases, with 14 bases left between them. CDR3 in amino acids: CASSQDTAGRDSPLHF. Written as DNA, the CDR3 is TGCGCCAGCAGCCAAGATACGGCAGGGAGGGATTCACCCCTCCACTTT.

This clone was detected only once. CDR3 sequence (DNA): TGCGCCAGCAGCCCCGGACAGGGGGCTGGAGAGCAGTACTTC. Encoded protein: CASSPGQGAGEQYF. The V call is TRBV4-3, the J call TRBJ2-7; TRBD1 matches at 11 bases. The J segment lost 7 bases and the V segment lost 4 bases, leaving 6 bases of the junction unmatched. Germline CDR1 LGHNA, CDR2 YSLEER. This CDR3 comprises 14 residues.

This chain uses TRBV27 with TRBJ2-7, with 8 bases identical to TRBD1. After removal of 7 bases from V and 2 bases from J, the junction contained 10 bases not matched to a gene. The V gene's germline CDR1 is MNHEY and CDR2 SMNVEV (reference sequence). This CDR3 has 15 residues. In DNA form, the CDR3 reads TGTGCCAGCACCCGAGGGACAGGAAATACCTACGAGCAGTACTTC. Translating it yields CASTRGTGNTYEQYF.

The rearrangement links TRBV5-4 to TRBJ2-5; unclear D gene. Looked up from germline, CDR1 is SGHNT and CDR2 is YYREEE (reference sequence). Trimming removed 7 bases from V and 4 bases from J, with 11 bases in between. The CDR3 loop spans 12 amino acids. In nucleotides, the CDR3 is TGTGCCAGCTCTGGCCGTTCAGAGACCCAGTACTTC. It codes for CASSGRSETQYF.

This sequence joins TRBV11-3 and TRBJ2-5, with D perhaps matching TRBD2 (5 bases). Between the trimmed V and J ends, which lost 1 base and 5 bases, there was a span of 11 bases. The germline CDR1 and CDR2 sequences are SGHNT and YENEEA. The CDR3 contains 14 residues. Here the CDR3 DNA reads TGTGCCAGCAGCTTAGGCCCACTAGGGGAGACCCAGTACTTC. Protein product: CASSLGPLGETQYF. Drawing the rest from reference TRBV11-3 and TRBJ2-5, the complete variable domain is EAGVVQSPRYKIIEKKQPVAFWCNPISGHNTLYWYLQNLGQGPELLIRYENEEAVDDSQLPKDRFSAERLKGVDSTLKIQPAELGDSAVYLCASSLGPLGETQYFGPGTRLLVL.

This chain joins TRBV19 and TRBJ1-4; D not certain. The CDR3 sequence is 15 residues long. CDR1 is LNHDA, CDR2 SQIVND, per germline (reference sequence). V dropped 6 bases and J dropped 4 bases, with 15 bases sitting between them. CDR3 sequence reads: CASSNPRGFNEKLFF. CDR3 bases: TGTGCCAGTAGCAATCCGAGAGGGTTTAATGAAAAACTGTTTTTT. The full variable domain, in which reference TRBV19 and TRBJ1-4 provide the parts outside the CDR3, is DGGITQSPKYLFRKEGQNVTLSCEQNLNHDAMYWYRQDPGQGLRLIYYSQIVNDFQKGDIAEGYSVSREKKESFPLTVTSAQKNPTAFYLCASSNPRGFNEKLFFGSGTQLSVL.

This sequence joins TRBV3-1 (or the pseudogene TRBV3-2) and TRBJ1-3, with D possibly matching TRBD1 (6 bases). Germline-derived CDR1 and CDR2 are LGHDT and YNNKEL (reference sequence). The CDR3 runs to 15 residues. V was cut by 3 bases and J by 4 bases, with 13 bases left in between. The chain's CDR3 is CASSQGRTEGNTIYF. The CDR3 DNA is TGTGCCAGCAGCCAGGGCCGGACAGAGGGAAACACCATATATTTT.